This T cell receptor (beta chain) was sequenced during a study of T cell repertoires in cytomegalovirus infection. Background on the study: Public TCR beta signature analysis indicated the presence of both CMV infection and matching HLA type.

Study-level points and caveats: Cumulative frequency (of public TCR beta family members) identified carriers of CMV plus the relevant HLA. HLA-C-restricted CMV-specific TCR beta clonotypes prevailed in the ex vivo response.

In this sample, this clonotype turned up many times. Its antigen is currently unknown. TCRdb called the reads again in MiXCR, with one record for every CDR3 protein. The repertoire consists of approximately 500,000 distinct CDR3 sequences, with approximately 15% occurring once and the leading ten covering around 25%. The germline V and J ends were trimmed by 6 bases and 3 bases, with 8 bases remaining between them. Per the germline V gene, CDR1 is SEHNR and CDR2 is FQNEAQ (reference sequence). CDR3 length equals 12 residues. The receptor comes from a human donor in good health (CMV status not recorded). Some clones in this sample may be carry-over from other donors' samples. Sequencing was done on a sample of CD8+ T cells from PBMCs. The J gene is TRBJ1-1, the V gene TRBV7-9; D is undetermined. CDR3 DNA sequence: TGTGCCAGCAGGGGTACTTACACTGAAGCTTTCTTT. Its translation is CASRGTYTEAFF. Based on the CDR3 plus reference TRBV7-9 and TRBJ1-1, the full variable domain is DTGVSQNPRHKITKRGQNVTFRCDPISEHNRLYWYRQTLGQGPEFLTYFQNEAQLEKSRLLSDRFSAERPKGSFSTLEIQRTEQGDSAMYLCASRGTYTEAFFGQGTRLTVV.